These 27 T cell receptor beta chains originate from one sample sequenced in a study of blood T cell repertoires in COVID-19. Some clones are missing from TCRdb's copy, which holds only in-frame ones; the method was immunoSEQ multiplex PCR. The table records almost 250,000 clones, about nine tenths of them present only once. The sample comprised peripheral blood. The origin of the receptors is an older woman who had recovered from COVID-19.

This chain links TRBV19 with TRBJ1-5; D remains ambiguous. V lost 3 bases, J lost 1 base, and 10 bases lay in between. The CDR3 is 15 residues long. The V gene's germline CDR1 is LNHDA and CDR2 SQIVND (reference sequence). In DNA form, the CDR3 reads TGTGCCAGTAGTATGGAGGGAACCAGCAATCAGCCCCAGCATTTT. Encoded protein: CASSMEGTSNQPQHF.

The chain carries TRBV3-1 (or the pseudogene TRBV3-2) and TRBJ2-7, with 9 bases fitting TRBD2. Germline CDR1 reads LGHDT; CDR2 reads YNNKEL (reference sequence). Trimming cost V 4 bases and J 5 bases; bases outside gene matches: 3. This CDR3 is built from 13 residues. The CDR3 is CASSRAGGDEQYF. Here the CDR3 DNA reads TGTGCCAGCAGCCGCGCGGGGGGGGACGAGCAGTACTTC.

The V and J genes are TRBV7-3 and TRBJ2-3; 8 bases map to TRBD2. Losses at the gene ends were 5 bases for V and 4 bases for J; bases not matched to a gene: 5. The CDR3 is made up of 14 amino acids. The germline gives CDR1 SGHTA, CDR2 FQGTGA. This CDR3 reads CASSPAGAADTQYF. In DNA, the CDR3 is TGTGCCAGCAGCCCAGCGGGGGCCGCAGATACGCAGTATTTT. Combining the CDR3 with reference TRBV7-3 and TRBJ2-3 gives the whole variable domain GAGVSQTPSNKVTEKGKYVELRCDPISGHTALYWYRQSLGQGPEFLIYFQGTGAADDSGLPNDRFFAVRPEGSVSTLKIQRTERGDSAVYLCASSPAGAADTQYFGPGTRLTVL.

The J gene is TRBJ1-6, the V gene TRBV12-3 or TRBV12-4; a possible D gene is TRBD1 (6 bases). Trimming cost V 6 bases and J 10 bases, with 13 bases left between them. The CDR3 totals 13 residues. The CDR3 is CASSWDIGSPLHF. The DNA of the CDR3 is TGTGCCAGCAGCTGGGACATTGGATCACCCCTCCACTTT.

The rearrangement links TRBV11-2 to TRBJ2-6; possibly TRBD1 for D (6 bases). Per germline, CDR1 SGHAT and CDR2 FQNNGV. This CDR3 contains 16 residues. With 5 bases removed from V and 2 bases from J, the gap between germline ends came to 13 bases. The CDR3 reads CASSRLQGPGANVLTF. CDR3 nucleotides: TGTGCCAGCAGCCGATTACAGGGACCTGGGGCCAACGTCCTGACTTTC.

The V call is TRBV9, the J call TRBJ2-7; D perhaps matches TRBD2 (7 bases). The V end lost 0 bases, the J end lost 4 bases, and 17 bases lay between the germline ends. Germline CDR1 SGDLS, CDR2 YYNGEE. The CDR3 has 16 residues. The CDR3 DNA is TGTGCCAGCAGCGTAGGAGTCTGGGGGGGCCAGTACGAGCAGTACTTC. This encodes CASSVGVWGGQYEQYF.

This clone was counted once. V is TRBV19 and J is TRBJ1-1, with 7 positions matching TRBD1. J lost 0 bases, V lost 6 bases, and 7 bases had no gene match. The CDR3 loop spans 15 amino acids. The germline V gene has CDR1 LNHDA and CDR2 SQIVND (reference sequence). CDR3 loop: CASRYPDRVNTEAFF. In nucleotides, the CDR3 is TGTGCCAGTAGGTACCCAGACAGGGTGAACACTGAAGCTTTCTTT.

The V gene is TRBV11-3, the J gene TRBJ2-7; 8 bases line up with TRBD2. V gave up 5 bases and J gave up 2 bases; unmatched junction bases: 11. The CDR3 runs to 16 residues. Germline lookup yields CDR1 SGHNT and CDR2 YENEEA. CDR3 in DNA: TGTGCCAGCAGCATGACTCGGGGGGGCCTGACCTACGAGCAGTACTTC. It codes for CASSMTRGGLTYEQYF.

This chain joins TRBV2 and TRBJ1-5; tentative D call: TRBD1 (5 bases). Trimming pared 4 bases from V and 4 bases from J, leaving 23 bases between. Germline V lookup: CDR1 SNHLY, CDR2 FYNNEI. The CDR3 consists of 18 residues. CDR3 loop: CASSVVSGRGIGNQPQHF. Written as DNA, the CDR3 is TGTGCCAGCAGTGTGGTGTCAGGGAGGGGTATTGGTAATCAGCCCCAGCATTTT.

This clone appeared once. V is TRBV11-2 and J is TRBJ2-7, with 7 bases lining up with TRBD1. V shed 1 base, J shed 1 base, and the junction held 7 bases outside the gene matches. CDR1 is SGHAT, CDR2 FQNNGV, per germline. The CDR3 consists of 16 residues. DNA of the CDR3: TGTGCCAGCAGCTTAGCCTCCGGGACAGCATCCTACGAGCAGTACTTC. Residues: CASSLASGTASYEQYF.

This clone turned up a few times. The rearrangement uses TRBV3-1 (or the pseudogene TRBV3-2) and TRBJ1-6; D gene uncertain. This CDR3 spans 15 amino acids. Deletions cut 1 base from V and 8 bases from J, with 12 bases between. In germline, CDR1 is LGHDT, CDR2 YNNKEL (reference sequence). This chain's CDR3 is CASSQVVTADSPLHF. The CDR3 DNA follows: TGTGCCAGCAGCCAAGTCGTGACGGCGGATTCACCCCTCCACTTT.

V usage is TRBV6-6 and J usage is TRBJ2-5, with 10 positions matching TRBD1. This CDR3 has 15 residues. The germline CDR1 and CDR2 sequences are MNHNY and SVGAGI (reference sequence). V shed 2 bases and J 5 bases; nucleotides not matched to a gene: 5. CDR3 coding DNA: TGTGCCAGCAGTTACCGGGGACAGGGGAGTGAGACCCAGTACTTC. It codes for CASSYRGQGSETQYF.

DNA for the CDR3: TGCAGTGTTAGCGGGGTTTACGAGCAGTACTTC. Protein: CSVSGVYEQYF. The V call is TRBV20-1, the J call TRBJ2-7; 8 nucleotides agree with TRBD2. CDR3 length: 11 amino acids. The trim removed 7 bases at V and 4 bases at J, leaving 3 bases unmatched. Germline assignment: CDR1 DFQATT and CDR2 SNEGSKA (reference sequence).

The chain combines TRBV9 with TRBJ2-5; D may be TRBD1 (6 bases). The CDR3 totals 13 residues. CDR1 is SGDLS, CDR2 YYNGEE, per germline. V dropped 1 base and J dropped 7 bases, with 11 bases sitting between them. CDR3 in amino acids: CASSVMDSGTQYF. CDR3 nucleotides: TGTGCCAGCAGCGTAATGGACAGTGGGACCCAGTACTTC.

The chain employs TRBV10-3 and TRBJ1-3, with D tentatively TRBD1 (5 bases). CDR1 is ENHRY, CDR2 SYGVKD, per germline. V was trimmed by 7 bases and J by 4 bases, leaving 20 bases between them. The CDR3 extends over 16 amino acids. The CDR3 loop reads CAIKEGFTGVGNTIYF. For the CDR3, the DNA is TGTGCCATCAAGGAGGGGTTCACGGGGGTAGGAAACACCATATATTTT.

This clone appeared many times. The J gene is TRBJ2-3, the V gene TRBV7-9; 7 bases map to TRBD1. The CDR3 extends over 16 amino acids. V gave up 5 bases and J gave up 0 bases; unmatched junction bases: 8. CDR1 SEHNR and CDR2 FQNEAQ come from the germline V gene (reference sequence). CDR3 nucleotide sequence: TGTGCCAGCAGCGGAAGGACAGGCGTTAGCACAGATACGCAGTATTTT. As protein: CASSGRTGVSTDTQYF.

The CDR3 DNA sequence: TGTGCCAGCAGCTGGGACAGGGCTAATGAAAAACTGTTTTTT. Translated: CASSWDRANEKLFF. V usage is TRBV7-2 and J usage is TRBJ1-4; 9 nucleotides match TRBD1. The ends lost 4 bases at V and 3 bases at J; junction bases unmatched: 0. Germline loops: CDR1 SGHTA, CDR2 FQGNSA. The CDR3 has 14 amino acids.

This clone came up once. The chain links TRBV6-5 to TRBJ1-2; perhaps TRBD1 as D (5 bases). The CDR3 has 13 residues. Germline V lookup: CDR1 MNHEY, CDR2 SVGAGI. The germline V and J ends were trimmed by 7 bases and 8 bases, with 17 bases remaining between them. The CDR3 DNA sequence: TGTGCCAGCACCCCTCTGGACAACGGAGGCTACACCTTC. It encodes CASTPLDNGGYTF.

V is TRBV25-1 and J is TRBJ1-2; 9 positions match TRBD1. CDR1 is MGHDK and CDR2 is SYGVNS in the germline V gene. V dropped 7 bases and J dropped 7; count of bases not matched to a gene: 7. This CDR3 spans 13 amino acids. CDR3 DNA sequence: TGTGCCAGCACCCAACAGGGGGCGCTTGGCTACACCTTC. This translates into CASTQQGALGYTF.

The chain is built from TRBV5-1 and TRBJ2-1, with 12 nucleotides matching TRBD2. The CDR3 has 16 residues. With 3 bases clipped from V and 3 bases from J, the junction kept 4 bases outside the gene matches. Germline V CDR1 and CDR2: SGHRS, YFSETQ. The CDR3 coding sequence is TGCGCCAGCAGCTATGGACTAGCGGGGATCTACAATGAGCAGTTCTTC. Protein sequence: CASSYGLAGIYNEQFF.

The CDR3 nucleotides are TGTGCCAGCAGAACGGGACAGCTCTCTGGGGCCAACGTCCTGACTTTC. Translation: CASRTGQLSGANVLTF. The chain uses TRBV6-6 and TRBJ2-6; 7 nucleotides agree with TRBD1. The germline CDR1 and CDR2 sequences are MNHNY and SVGAGI (reference sequence). V shed 6 bases and J 0 bases; nucleotides not matched to a gene: 5. This CDR3 is 16 amino acids long.

The chain joins TRBV11-2 to TRBJ2-3; D remains unclear. V lost 8 bases and J 2 bases, leaving 8 bases between the germline ends. The length of the CDR3 is 12 residues. Per the germline V gene, CDR1 is SGHAT and CDR2 is FQNNGV. The CDR3 nucleotides read TGTGCCAGCCGCCGGGTCACAGATACGCAGTATTTT. Translating gives CASRRVTDTQYF.

This clone has a handful of counts. CDR3 sequence reads: CASRGGTRNYEQFF. As DNA, the CDR3 is TGTGCCAGCAGGGGAGGGACTAGGAACTATGAGCAGTTCTTC. This rearrangement joins TRBV28 to TRBJ2-1; TRBD2 matches 8 bases. CDR1 and CDR2 from the germline V gene are MDHEN and SYDVKM. Trimming removed 6 bases from V and 8 bases from J; junction bases left unmatched: 9. CDR3 length equals 14 residues.

This clone is judged medium-sized. The chain links TRBV18 to TRBJ2-2; D not resolved. V was cut by 4 bases and J by 1 base, with 4 bases left in between. Germline assignment: CDR1 KGHSH and CDR2 LQKENI. The CDR3 is made up of 13 amino acids. CDR3 nucleotides: TGTGCCAGCTCACTTCAGAACACCGGGGAGCTGTTTTTT. This translates into CASSLQNTGELFF.

The V gene is TRBV11-2, the J gene TRBJ2-7, with TRBD1 identical over 8 bases. This CDR3 is 15 amino acids long. Germline CDR1 reads SGHAT; CDR2 reads FQNNGV. Trimming cost V 1 base and J 5 bases; bases outside gene matches: 7. In DNA form, the CDR3 reads TGTGCCAGCAGCTTAGGTTCGGCAGGGGGCGACGAGCAGTACTTC. This translates into CASSLGSAGGDEQYF.

J is TRBJ1-4 and V is TRBV7-2, with D perhaps TRBD1 (5 bases). Germline CDR1 SGHTA, CDR2 FQGNSA. The CDR3 length is 14 residues. Deletions cut 2 bases from V and 8 bases from J, with 12 bases between. The CDR3 loop reads CASSLMAGGEKLFF. The CDR3 DNA reads TGTGCCAGCAGCTTAATGGCTGGGGGGGAAAAACTGTTTTTT.

This clone was seen a single time. The V gene is TRBV5-4, the J gene TRBJ1-4; 7 positions agree with TRBD1. The germline gives CDR1 SGHNT, CDR2 YYREEE (reference sequence). J gave up 8 bases and V 0 bases, and 7 bases lay outside the gene matches. The CDR3 length is 15 residues. CDR3 coding DNA: TGTGCCAGCAGCTTGGATGGGCAGGGGGAGGAAAAACTGTTTTTT. Its protein is CASSLDGQGEEKLFF.